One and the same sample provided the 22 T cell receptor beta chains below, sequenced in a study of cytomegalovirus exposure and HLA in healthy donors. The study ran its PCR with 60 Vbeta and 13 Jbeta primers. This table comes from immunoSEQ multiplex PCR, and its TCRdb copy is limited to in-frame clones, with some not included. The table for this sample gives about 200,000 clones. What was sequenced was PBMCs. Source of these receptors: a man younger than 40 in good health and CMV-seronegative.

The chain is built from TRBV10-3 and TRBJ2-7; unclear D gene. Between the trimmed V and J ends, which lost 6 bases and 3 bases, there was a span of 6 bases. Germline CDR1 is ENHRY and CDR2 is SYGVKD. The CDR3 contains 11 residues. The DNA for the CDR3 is TGTGCCATCAGCGACAACTACGAGCAGTACTTC. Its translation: CAISDNYEQYF.

This chain's CDR3 is CASSGRTRGNQPQHF. CDR3 DNA sequence: TGTGCCAGCAGCGGACGGACACGGGGCAATCAGCCCCAGCATTTT. The chain has TRBV2 and TRBJ1-5; weak D call: TRBD1 (5 bases). This CDR3 spans 15 amino acids. The V end was cut by 6 bases, the J end by 2 bases, with 14 bases between. Germline V gene data show CDR1 as SNHLY and CDR2 as FYNNEI.

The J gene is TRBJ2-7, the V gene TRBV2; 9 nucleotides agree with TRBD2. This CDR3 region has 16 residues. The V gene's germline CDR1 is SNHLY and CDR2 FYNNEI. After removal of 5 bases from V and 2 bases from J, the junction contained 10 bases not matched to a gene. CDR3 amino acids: CASSTRGREGAYEQYF. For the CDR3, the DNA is TGTGCCAGCAGTACAAGGGGGCGGGAGGGGGCCTACGAGCAGTACTTC.

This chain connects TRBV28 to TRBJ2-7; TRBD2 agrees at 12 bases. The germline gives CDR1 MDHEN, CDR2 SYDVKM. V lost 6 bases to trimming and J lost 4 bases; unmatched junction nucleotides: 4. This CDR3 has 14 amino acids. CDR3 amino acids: CASRWTSGNYEQYF. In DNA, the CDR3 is TGTGCCAGCAGGTGGACTAGCGGGAATTACGAGCAGTACTTC.

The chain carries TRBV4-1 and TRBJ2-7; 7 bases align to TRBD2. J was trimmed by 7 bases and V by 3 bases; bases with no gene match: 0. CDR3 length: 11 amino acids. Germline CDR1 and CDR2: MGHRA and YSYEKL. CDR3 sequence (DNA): TGCGCCAGCAGCCAGGGACTAGAGCAGTACTTC. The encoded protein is CASSQGLEQYF.

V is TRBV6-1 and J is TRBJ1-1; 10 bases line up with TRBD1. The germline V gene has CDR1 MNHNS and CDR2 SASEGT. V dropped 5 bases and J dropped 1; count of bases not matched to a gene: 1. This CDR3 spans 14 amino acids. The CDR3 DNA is TGTGCCAGCAGTTGGACAGGGGGGAACACTGAAGCTTTCTTT. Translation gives CASSWTGGNTEAFF.

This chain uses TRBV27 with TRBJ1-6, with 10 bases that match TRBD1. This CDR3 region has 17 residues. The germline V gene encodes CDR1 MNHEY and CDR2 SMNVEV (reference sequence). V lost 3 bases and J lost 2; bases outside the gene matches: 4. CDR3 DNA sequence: TGTGCCAGCAGTTTGGGACAGGGGAATACCTATAATTCACCCCTCCACTTT. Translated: CASSLGQGNTYNSPLHF.

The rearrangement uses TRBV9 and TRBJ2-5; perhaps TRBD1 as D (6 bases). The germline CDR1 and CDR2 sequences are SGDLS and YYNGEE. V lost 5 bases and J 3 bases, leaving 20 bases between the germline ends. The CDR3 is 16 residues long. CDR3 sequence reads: CASSLTSRAGEETQYF. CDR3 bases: TGTGCCAGCAGTTTAACCTCCCGGGCAGGGGAAGAGACCCAGTACTTC.

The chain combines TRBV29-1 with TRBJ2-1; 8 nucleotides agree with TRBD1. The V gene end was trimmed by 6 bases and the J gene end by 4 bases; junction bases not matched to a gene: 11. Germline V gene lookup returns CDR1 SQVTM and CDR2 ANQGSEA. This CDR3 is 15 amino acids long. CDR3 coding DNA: TGCAGCGTAAAGGATCAGGACAGGGCGTACAATGAGCAGTTCTTC. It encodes CSVKDQDRAYNEQFF.

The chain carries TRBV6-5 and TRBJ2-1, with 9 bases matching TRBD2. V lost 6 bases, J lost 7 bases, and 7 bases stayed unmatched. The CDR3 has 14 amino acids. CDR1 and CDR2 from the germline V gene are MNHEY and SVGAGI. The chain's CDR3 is CASSPGTSYNEQFF. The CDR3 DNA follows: TGTGCCAGCAGCCCCGGGACTAGCTATAATGAGCAGTTCTTC.

The CDR3 DNA is TGCGCCAGCAGCCGTGACAGGGGGCAAGGGGAAAAACTGTTTTTT. Its protein is CASSRDRGQGEKLFF. The chain is built from TRBV5-1 and TRBJ1-4, with 10 bases that match TRBD1. The V segment lost 4 bases and the J segment 8 bases; nucleotides outside the gene matches: 8. Germline lookup yields CDR1 SGHRS and CDR2 YFSETQ. CDR3 length: 15 amino acids.

The CDR3: CASSSASFLYEQYF. The CDR3, as DNA: TGTGCCAGCAGCTCCGCTTCCTTCCTATACGAGCAGTACTTC. The rearrangement links TRBV27 to TRBJ2-7, with D hard to call. This CDR3 region has 14 residues. Trimming stripped 6 bases from V and 4 bases from J, with 16 bases between. Germline V gives CDR1 MNHEY, CDR2 SMNVEV (reference sequence).

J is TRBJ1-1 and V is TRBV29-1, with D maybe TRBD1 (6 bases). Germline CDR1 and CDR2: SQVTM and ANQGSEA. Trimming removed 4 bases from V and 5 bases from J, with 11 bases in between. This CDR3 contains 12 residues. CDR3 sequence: CSVAQGKTEAFF. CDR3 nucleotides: TGCAGCGTTGCTCAGGGGAAAACTGAAGCTTTCTTT.

The DNA for the CDR3 is TGTGCCAGCAACGGGGGACAGGGGGTTCGGCAGTACTTC. Protein: CASNGGQGVRQYF. The gene calls are TRBV9 and TRBJ2-7; 11 bases agree with TRBD1. Unmatched junction bases numbered 8, after V lost 6 bases and J lost 9 bases. Germline V CDR1 and CDR2: SGDLS, YYNGEE. This CDR3 is built from 13 residues.

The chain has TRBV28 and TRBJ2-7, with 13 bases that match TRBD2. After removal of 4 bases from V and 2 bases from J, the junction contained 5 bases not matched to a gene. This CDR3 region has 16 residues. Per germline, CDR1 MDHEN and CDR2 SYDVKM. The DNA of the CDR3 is TGTGCCAGCAGTTCCCAACTAGCGGGAGGGCCCTACGAGCAGTACTTC. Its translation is CASSSQLAGGPYEQYF.

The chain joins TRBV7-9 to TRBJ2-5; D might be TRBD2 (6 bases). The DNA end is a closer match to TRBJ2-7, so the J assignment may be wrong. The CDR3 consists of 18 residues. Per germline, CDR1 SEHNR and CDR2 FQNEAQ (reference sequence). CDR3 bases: TGTGCCAGCAGCTCCCTAGCCACGGACCAGGTGGAGGGCTACGAGCAGTACTTC. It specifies CASSSLATDQVEGYEQYF.

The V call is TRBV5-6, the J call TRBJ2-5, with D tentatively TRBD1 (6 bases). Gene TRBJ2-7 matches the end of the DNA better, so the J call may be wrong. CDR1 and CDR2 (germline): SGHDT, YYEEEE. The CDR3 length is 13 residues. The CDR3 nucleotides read TGTGCCAGCAGCAAGGACAGTGTATACGAGCAGTACTTC. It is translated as CASSKDSVYEQYF.

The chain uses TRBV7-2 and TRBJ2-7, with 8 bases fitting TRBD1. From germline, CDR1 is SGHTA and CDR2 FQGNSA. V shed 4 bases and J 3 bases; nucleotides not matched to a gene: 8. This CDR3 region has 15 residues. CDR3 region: CASSSTWTGIYEQYF. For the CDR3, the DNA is TGTGCCAGCAGCTCGACCTGGACAGGGATCTACGAGCAGTACTTC.

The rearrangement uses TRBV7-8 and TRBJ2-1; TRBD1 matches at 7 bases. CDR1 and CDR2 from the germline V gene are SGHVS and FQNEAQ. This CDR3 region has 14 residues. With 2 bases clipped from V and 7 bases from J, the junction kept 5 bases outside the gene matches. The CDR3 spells CASSLTTGLNEQFF. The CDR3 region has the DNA TGTGCCAGCAGCTTAACGACAGGGTTAAATGAGCAGTTCTTC.

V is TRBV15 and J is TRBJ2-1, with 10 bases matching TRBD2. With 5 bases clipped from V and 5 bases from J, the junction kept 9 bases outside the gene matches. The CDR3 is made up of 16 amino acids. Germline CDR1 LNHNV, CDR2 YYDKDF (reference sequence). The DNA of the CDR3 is TGTGCCACCAGCCTTAACGGGCTAGCGGGGGACAATGAGCAGTTCTTC. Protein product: CATSLNGLAGDNEQFF.

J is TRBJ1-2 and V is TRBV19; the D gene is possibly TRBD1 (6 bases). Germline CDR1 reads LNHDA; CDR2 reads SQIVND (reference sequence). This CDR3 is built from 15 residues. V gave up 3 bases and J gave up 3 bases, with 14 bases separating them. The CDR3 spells CASSIVGAGDYGYTF. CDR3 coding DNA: TGTGCCAGTAGTATTGTTGGGGCAGGGGACTATGGCTACACCTTC.

This CDR3 is CASSKLRAGGPTGELFF. CDR3 DNA: TGTGCCAGCAGCAAATTGCGGGCGGGAGGGCCGACCGGGGAGCTGTTTTTT. The chain is built from TRBV21-1 and TRBJ2-2; the table names TRBD2, a call not compared with the DNA. TRBV21-1 is a known pseudogene. CDR3 length: 17 residues.